This TCR beta chain was identified during a study of a mutant IDH1 vaccine in newly diagnosed glioma. For the study at large: It was radiotherapy, temozolomide, or both that patients received previously, with most receiving both. Whole-study results and caveats: Among top peripheral T cell clonotypes, changes seemed unrelated to pseudoprogression.

Generated by immunoSEQ multiplex PCR, the TCRdb table keeps only in-frame clones and is missing some. The data hold 25,000 to 35,000 clones, with roughly 84% observed a single time. Specified time point: week 47, end of study. The study gave 300 ug of mutant IDH1 20-mer peptide per vaccine dose, with topical imiquimod. Eight vaccinations went to patients in weeks 1, 3, 5, 7, 11, 15, 19, 23. New WHO grade 3 or 4 astrocytomas that were IDH1-mutant and ATRX-lost occurred in the donors. For this clone: What it recognizes is unknown.

The TCR sequence derives from a man aged 25-45 years with glioma. The sequenced sample was PBMCs, obtained from a glioma patient whose treatment included an IDH1 peptide vaccine.

The CDR3 DNA follows: TGTGCCAGTAGTCCGGGCGGGAACACTGAAGCTTTCTTT. This gives the protein CASSPGGNTEAFF. The gene calls are TRBV19 and TRBJ1-1; no clear D. The CDR3 is 13 residues long. V lost 5 bases and J lost 1, with 8 bases in between. Germline CDR1 and CDR2: LNHDA and SQIVND (reference sequence).